This T cell receptor beta chain was documented in a study of monozygotic twins with inflammatory bowel disease. As for this clonotype: Its antigen is currently unknown.

Germline V gene sequence: CDR1 GTSNPN, CDR2 SVGIG (reference sequence). This CDR3 region has 12 residues. Amplification used two nested PCRs: around 17 cycles, then around 9 cycles, on TCRalpha/TCRbeta cDNA. TCRdb re-called the 5' RACE reads; one entry per CDR3 protein, DNA not given. This repertoire comprises 350,000 to 500,000 distinct CDR3 sequences; its ten largest clones make up 2.4%. Findings and caveats of the study: Support was absent for any single strong signal or clonotype linked to IBD. People with IBD had fewer clonotypes in common with others than healthy twins did, especially with disease activity.

The sequenced material came from blood. The chain employs TRBV30 and TRBJ1-2; the D call from TCRdb, TRBD1, cannot be confirmed without DNA. The TCR originated in a human donor with ulcerative colitis or Crohn's disease, or a healthy co-twin of an affected twin (not recorded which). CDR3 in amino acids: CAGGQGNYGYTF.